Described below is a single T cell receptor beta chain sequence and its context. Authors' data handling: Reference gene primer amplification gave estimated nucleated cell counts. TCRdb's table, derived via immunoSEQ multiplex PCR, lists solely in-frame clones and lacks some. From that table come the V and J calls and clone size; the DNA was used to work out D and trimming. The sample comprises 150,000 to 200,000 clones, around 84% of which are singletons, and approximately 15% rests with the top ten. The CDR3 sequence is 15 residues long. Germline values: CDR1 LGHNT, CDR2 FRNRAP. V was trimmed by 0 bases and J by 4 bases, leaving 12 bases between them. The entry originates in a study of blood T cell repertoires in COVID-19. Study-level information: The United States, Italy and Spain supplied acute and convalescent COVID-19 samples. The cDNA or gDNA used as material had been derived from T cells, B-cell-depleted T cells, or PBMCs.

The sample consisted of peripheral blood. The chain recombines TRBV12-5 with TRBJ1-2; D unclear. The sequence derives from a man between 25 and 39 years old with active or convalescent COVID-19. Here the CDR3 reads CASGLVLGGPYGYTF. The CDR3 DNA is TGTGCTAGTGGTTTGGTATTAGGTGGGCCCTATGGCTACACCTTC.